This T cell receptor (beta chain) originates from a study of T-cell reconstitution after alpha-beta-depleted transplantation in children listed by TCRdb under 2016. Looking at the study overall: Using TCR repertoire profiling, the study quantitatively followed how T-cell immune reconstitution unfolded in children after TCRalphabeta/CD19-depleted allogeneic hematopoietic cell transplantation.

As concerns this clonotype: Its antigen is currently not known. Base quality data are lacking; no much larger clone is found one base away.

Libraries were made using PCR. The reads were generated on an Illumina HiSeq 2500. Molecular barcoding was employed in the preparation of TCR libraries, with unique molecular identifiers being used to normalize TCRbeta repertoire quantification. Clones were called with MiXCR by TCRdb after fastp trimmed the public reads at Q25, and only in-frame beta chains were retained. Entries that share a CDR3 protein sequence are merged under the most common genes and DNA. The sample records about 830,000 distinct CDR3 sequences, around 17% of which are singletons. Just under 5% of the sample rests with the top ten. What this sample's treatment or condition label stands for: allogeneic hematopoietic cell transplantation with graft depleted of TCRalphabeta T cells and CD19 B cells. Transplant recipients were children who received TCRalphabeta/CD19-depleted allogeneic hematopoietic cell grafts. Measured from the cysteine to the phenylalanine, the CDR3 is 17 residues long. The only DNA kept is the CDR3, 51 bases in frame from the first base. CDR1 and CDR2 are drawn from the germline V gene: SGHAT, FQNNGV. V drops 5 bases and J drops 4 bases, leaving 21 bases in between.

Study-wide conclusions, independent of this receptor: In some patients, the high TCRbeta diversity seen at day 60 was put down to recipient T cells and intrathymic progenitors that had survived conditioning. The apparently early recovery of alphabetaT-cell counts about two months after transplant reportedly depended on only several hundred rapidly expanded clones that came from non-depleted graft cells. Over subsequent months, a decline in hyperexpanded clone frequencies was noted, and after one year, T-cell counts and TCRbeta diversity were mostly ascribed to newly produced T cells.

This TCR was sampled from a male patient under 18 who had a stem cell transplant for acute lymphoblastic leukemia, so the T cells may come from the graft donor. Sequencing used PBMCs, mostly from graft donor cells, obtained 360 days after TCRalphabeta/CD19-depleted stem cell transplant. The rearranged chain carries TRBV11-2 and TRBJ2-1; the D segment could be TRBD2, given 5 matching bases. CDR3 reads: CASSPNGGLSPYNEQFF. The nucleotide sequence reads as follows: TGTGCCAGCAGCCCAAACGGAGGCCTATCGCCTTACAATGAGCAGTTCTTC.